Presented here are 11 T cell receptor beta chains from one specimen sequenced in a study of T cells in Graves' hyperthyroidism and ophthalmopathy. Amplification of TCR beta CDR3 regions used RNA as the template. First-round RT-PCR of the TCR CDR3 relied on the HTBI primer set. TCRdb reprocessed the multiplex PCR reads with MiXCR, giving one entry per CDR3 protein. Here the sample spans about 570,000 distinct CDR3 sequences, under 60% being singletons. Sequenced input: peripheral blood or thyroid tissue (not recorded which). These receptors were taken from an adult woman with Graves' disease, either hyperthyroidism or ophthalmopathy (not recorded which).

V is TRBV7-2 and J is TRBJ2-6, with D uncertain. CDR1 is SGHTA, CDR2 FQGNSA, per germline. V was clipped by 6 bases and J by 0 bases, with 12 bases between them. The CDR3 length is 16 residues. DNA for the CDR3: TGTGCCAGCAGTTCCCCAACCCGCTCTGGGGCCAACGTCCTGACTTTC. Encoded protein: CASSSPTRSGANVLTF.

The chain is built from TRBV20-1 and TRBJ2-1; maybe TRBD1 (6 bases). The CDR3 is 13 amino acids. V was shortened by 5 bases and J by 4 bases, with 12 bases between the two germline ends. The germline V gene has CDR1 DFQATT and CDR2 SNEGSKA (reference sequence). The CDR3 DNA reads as TGCAGTGCTCCAGGGACAAGTTACAATGAGCAGTTCTTC. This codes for CSAPGTSYNEQFF.

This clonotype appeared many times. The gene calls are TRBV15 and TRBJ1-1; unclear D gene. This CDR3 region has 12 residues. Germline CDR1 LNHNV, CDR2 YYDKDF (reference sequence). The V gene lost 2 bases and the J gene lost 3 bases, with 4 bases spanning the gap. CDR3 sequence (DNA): TGTGCCACCAGCAGAAGGGACACTGAAGCTTTCTTT. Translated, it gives CATSRRDTEAFF.

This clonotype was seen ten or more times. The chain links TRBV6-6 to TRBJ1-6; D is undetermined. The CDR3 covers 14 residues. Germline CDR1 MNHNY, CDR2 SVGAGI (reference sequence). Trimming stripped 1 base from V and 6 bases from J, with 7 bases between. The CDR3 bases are TGTGCCAGCAGTTACTATGGCTTTAATTCACCCCTCCACTTT. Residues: CASSYYGFNSPLHF.

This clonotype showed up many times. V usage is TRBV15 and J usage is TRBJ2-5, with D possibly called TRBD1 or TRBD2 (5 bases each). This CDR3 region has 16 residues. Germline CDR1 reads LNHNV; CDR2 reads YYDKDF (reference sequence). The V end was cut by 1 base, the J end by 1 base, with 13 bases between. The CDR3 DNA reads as TGTGCCACCAGCAGAGTGTCAGGGCTAGCCCAAGAGACCCAGTACTTC. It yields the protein CATSRVSGLAQETQYF. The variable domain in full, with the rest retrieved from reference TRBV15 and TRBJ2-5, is DAMVIQNPRYQVTQFGKPVTLSCSQTLNHNVMYWYQQKSSQAPKLLFHYYDKDFNNEADTPDNFQSRRPNTSFCFLDIRSPGLGDTAMYLCATSRVSGLAQETQYFGPGTRLLVL.

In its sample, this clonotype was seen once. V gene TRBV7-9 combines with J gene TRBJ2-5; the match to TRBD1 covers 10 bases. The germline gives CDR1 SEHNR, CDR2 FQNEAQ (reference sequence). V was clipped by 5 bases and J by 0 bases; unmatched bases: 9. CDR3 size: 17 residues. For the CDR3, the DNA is TGTGCCAGCAGCCCTAAAACGACAGGGGGCTACCAAGAGACCCAGTACTTC. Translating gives CASSPKTTGGYQETQYF. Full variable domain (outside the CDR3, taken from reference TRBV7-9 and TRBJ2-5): DTGVSQNPRHKITKRGQNVTFRCDPISEHNRLYWYRQTLGQGPEFLTYFQNEAQLEKSRLLSDRFSAERPKGSFSTLEIQRTEQGDSAMYLCASSPKTTGGYQETQYFGPGTRLLVL.

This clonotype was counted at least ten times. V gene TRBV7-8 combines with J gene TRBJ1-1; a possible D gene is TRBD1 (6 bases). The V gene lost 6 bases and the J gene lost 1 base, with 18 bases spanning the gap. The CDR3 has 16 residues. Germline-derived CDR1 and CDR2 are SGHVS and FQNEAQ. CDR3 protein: CASSLINRGQNTEAFF. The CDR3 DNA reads TGTGCCAGCAGTCTAATAAATCGGGGGCAGAACACTGAAGCTTTCTTT.

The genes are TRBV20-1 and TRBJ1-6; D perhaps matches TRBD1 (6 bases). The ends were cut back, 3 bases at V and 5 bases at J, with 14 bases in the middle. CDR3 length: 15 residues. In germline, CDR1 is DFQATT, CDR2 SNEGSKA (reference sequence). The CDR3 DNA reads TGCAGTGCTAGGGGGGGGCAGGGGAATAATTCACCCCTCCACTTT. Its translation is CSARGGQGNNSPLHF.

The CDR3 loop reads CASSQVIKTHGYTF. The CDR3 DNA sequence: TGCGCCAGCAGCCAAGTAATAAAAACCCATGGCTACACCTTC. This chain connects TRBV4-1 to TRBJ1-2, with D unclear. V lost 1 base and J lost 6, with 12 bases in between. Germline CDR1 and CDR2: MGHRA and YSYEKL. There are 14 residues in the CDR3.

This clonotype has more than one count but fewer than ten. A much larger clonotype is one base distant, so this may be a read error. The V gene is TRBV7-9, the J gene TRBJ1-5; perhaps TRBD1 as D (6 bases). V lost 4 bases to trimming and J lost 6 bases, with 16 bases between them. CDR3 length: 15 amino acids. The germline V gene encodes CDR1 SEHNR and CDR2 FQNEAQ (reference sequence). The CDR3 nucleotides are TGTGCCAGCAGCTCGACCGGGGGGGGCGGTCAGCCCCAGCATTTT. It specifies CASSSTGGGGQPQHF. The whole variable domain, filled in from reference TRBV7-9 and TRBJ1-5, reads DTGVSQNPRHKITKRGQNVTFRCDPISEHNRLYWYRQTLGQGPEFLTYFQNEAQLEKSRLLSDRFSAERPKGSFSTLEIQRTEQGDSAMYLCASSSTGGGGQPQHFGDGTRLSIL.

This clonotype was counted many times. In DNA, the CDR3 is TGTGCCACCAGTGACTCGAGGGGTGGCGGCTATGGCTACACCTTC. Translating gives CATSDSRGGGYGYTF. The chain carries TRBV24-1 and TRBJ1-2; a possible D gene is TRBD1 (5 bases). CDR3 length: 15 residues. V dropped 4 bases and J dropped 4 bases, with 15 bases sitting between them. Germline CDR1 is KGHDR and CDR2 is SFDVKD.